A single TCR beta chain is shown here with its context. Its antigen remains unidentified. The read comes to an end 3 residues before the CDR3 does, leaving the germline J gene to fill in the end. This record comes from a study of T cells in women clearing cervical HPV infection. The overall study: Women with histologically confirmed HPV16-related CIN3 or worse, 2 with invasive cancer, served as cases. Controls gave blood once infection was undetectable; cases at lesion identification.

Study-wide results and caveats: Cases and controls were distinguished at AUC just under 0.85 by richness and V genes. CIN3+ cases had significantly higher TCR richness than controls; evenness did not differ.

Using immunoSEQ multiplex PCR, the repertoire was profiled, and TCRdb retains in-frame clones only, with some absent. This table lists about 30,000 clones. The CDR3 length is 14 residues. Germline V gene sequence: CDR1 LNHDA, CDR2 SQIVND (reference sequence). V lost 1 base and J lost 7, with 13 bases in between. Sequenced material: blood buffy coat. V is TRBV19 and J is TRBJ2-5, with a tentative D call TRBD1 (5 bases). The origin of this receptor is a woman between 18 and 75 years old with a cervical HPV16 infection that either progressed to CIN3+ or cleared (not recorded which). The CDR3 is CASSIGGALVTQYF. CDR3 DNA, as far as it was read: TGTGCCAGTAGTATAGGTGGGGCGTTGGTGACC.